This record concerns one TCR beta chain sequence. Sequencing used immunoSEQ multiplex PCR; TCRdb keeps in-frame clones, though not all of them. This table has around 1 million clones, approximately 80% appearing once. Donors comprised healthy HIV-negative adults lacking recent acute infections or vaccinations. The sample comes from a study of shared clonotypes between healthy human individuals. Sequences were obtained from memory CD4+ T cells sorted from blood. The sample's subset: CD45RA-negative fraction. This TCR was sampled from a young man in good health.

As DNA, the CDR3 is TGTGCCAGCAGCACCTTGACAGGGAGGTACGAGCAGTACTTC. Translated, it gives CASSTLTGRYEQYF. The chain combines TRBV5-6 with TRBJ2-7; perhaps TRBD1 as D (7 bases). CDR1 is SGHDT, CDR2 YYEEEE, per germline. The germline V and J ends were trimmed by 4 bases and 4 bases, with 15 bases remaining between them. The CDR3 is 14 residues long.